This passage covers 12 T cell receptor beta chains from one sample sequenced in a study of cytomegalovirus exposure and HLA in healthy donors. Libraries were prepared by immunoSEQ multiplex PCR; TCRdb keeps only in-frame clonotypes and omits some of them. The data hold some 68,000 clones, with approximately 94% observed a single time. Input material: PBMCs. The receptors come from a man aged 18 to 30 in good health and CMV-seropositive.

V is TRBV28 and J is TRBJ2-2; unclear D gene. From germline, CDR1 is MDHEN and CDR2 SYDVKM. The CDR3 spans 13 residues. V was clipped by 5 bases and J by 1 base, with 5 bases between them. CDR3 region: CASSQRNTGELFF. CDR3 DNA: TGTGCCAGCAGTCAGCGGAACACCGGGGAGCTGTTTTTT.

Regarding this clone: Other DNA sequences in this sample translate to the same CDR3. V and J are TRBV6-5 and TRBJ1-1; weak D call: TRBD1 (6 bases). Germline V gives CDR1 MNHEY, CDR2 SVGAGI. V lost 0 bases and J 5 bases, leaving 16 bases between the germline ends. The CDR3 runs to 16 residues. This chain's CDR3 is CASSYSTTGSGTEAFF. In nucleotides, the CDR3 is TGTGCCAGCAGTTACTCGACGACAGGCTCGGGAACTGAAGCTTTCTTT.

The chain recombines TRBV5-6 with TRBJ1-1; D is uncertain. Per germline, CDR1 SGHDT and CDR2 YYEEEE. The V end was cut by 1 base, the J end by 1 base, with 8 bases between. The CDR3 extends over 14 amino acids. CDR3 sequence (DNA): TGTGCCAGCAGCTTGAGCTCAGGGAACACTGAAGCTTTCTTT. Its protein product is CASSLSSGNTEAFF.

This clone has a single count. The chain employs TRBV19 and TRBJ2-2; the match to TRBD1 covers 9 bases. This CDR3 contains 15 residues. The J segment lost 5 bases and the V segment lost 4 bases, leaving 5 bases of the junction unmatched. Germline V gene data show CDR1 as LNHDA and CDR2 as SQIVND (reference sequence). This CDR3 reads CASSRKGQGTGELFF. The CDR3 DNA reads as TGTGCCAGTAGTAGAAAGGGACAGGGTACCGGGGAGCTGTTTTTT.

The CDR3 is CASSLPQENYEQYF. For the CDR3, the DNA is TGTGCCAGCTCACTGCCACAAGAAAACTACGAGCAGTACTTC. This chain uses TRBV18 with TRBJ2-7; D not certain. This CDR3 has 14 residues. Trimming shortened V by 4 bases and J by 3 bases, and 13 bases separated the two germline ends. In germline, CDR1 is KGHSH, CDR2 LQKENI.

The rearrangement uses TRBV2 and TRBJ2-7; 7 bases are a match to TRBD2. CDR1 SNHLY and CDR2 FYNNEI come from the germline V gene. This CDR3 spans 12 amino acids. The junction had 4 bases not matched to a gene; V was cut back by 6 bases and J by 5 bases. For the CDR3, the DNA is TGTGCCAGCAGGGGGGGGTTGGACGAGCAGTACTTC. It specifies CASRGGLDEQYF.

The chain employs TRBV28 and TRBJ1-1; 7 positions agree with TRBD1. The CDR3 length is 14 residues. Unmatched junction bases numbered 6, after V lost 6 bases and J lost 2 bases. Germline CDR1 MDHEN, CDR2 SYDVKM. CDR3 bases: TGTGCCAGCAGGGCCGGGACAGCAAACACTGAAGCTTTCTTT. This encodes CASRAGTANTEAFF.

The CDR3 loop is CATSLLITDTQYF. DNA for the CDR3: TGTGCCACCAGCCTCCTAATAACAGATACGCAGTATTTT. The chain employs TRBV15 and TRBJ2-3; no clear D gene. Looked up from germline, CDR1 is LNHNV and CDR2 is YYDKDF (reference sequence). This CDR3 is 13 amino acids long. Trimming left V 5 bases short and J 3 bases short, with 9 bases between.

This chain uses TRBV7-9 with TRBJ1-2; D call uncertain. V was trimmed by 1 base and J by 0 bases, leaving 6 bases between them. From germline, CDR1 is SEHNR and CDR2 FQNEAQ (reference sequence). CDR3 length: 14 amino acids. CDR3 coding DNA: TGTGCCAGCAGCTTAGGGGCAGCTAACTATGGCTACACCTTC. The encoded protein is CASSLGAANYGYTF.

The CDR3, as DNA: TGTGCCAGCAGCGTAAGCAGGGCACACAATGAGCAGTTCTTC. Amino acid sequence: CASSVSRAHNEQFF. This chain connects TRBV9 to TRBJ2-1; TRBD1 is a possible D gene (5 bases). This CDR3 has 14 residues. Germline CDR1 is SGDLS and CDR2 is YYNGEE. Trimming cost V 1 base and J 5 bases, with 10 bases left between them.

The genes are TRBV7-3 and TRBJ2-1, with D possibly matching TRBD2 (5 bases). Germline V gene data show CDR1 as SGHTA and CDR2 as FQGTGA. Trimming removed 5 bases from V and 6 bases from J, with 14 bases in between. The CDR3 runs 14 residues. In DNA, the CDR3 is TGTGCCAGCAGCCCGACACTAGAGACCAATGAGCAGTTCTTC. Translated, it gives CASSPTLETNEQFF.

The V call is TRBV10-3, the J call TRBJ2-1; TRBD1 matches 9 bases. After removal of 3 bases from V and 6 bases from J, the junction contained 12 bases not matched to a gene. Germline lookup yields CDR1 ENHRY and CDR2 SYGVKD. The CDR3 is 17 residues long. The CDR3 loop reads CAISDLSGQGTRNEQFF. CDR3 nucleotides: TGTGCCATCAGTGACCTTTCGGGACAGGGCACCCGCAATGAGCAGTTCTTC.